The entry that follows covers one T cell receptor (beta chain) sequence. This sample was included in a study of blood T cell repertoires in COVID-19. On the study more broadly: The analysed material was cDNA or gDNA that came from T cells, B-cell-depleted T cells, or PBMCs.

Data came from immunoSEQ multiplex PCR; TCRdb stores just in-frame clones and leaves some out. The sample lists about 350,000 clones, roughly 90% seen once, with approximately 0.93% in the top ten. From germline, CDR1 is MDHEN and CDR2 SYDVKM. V was pared by 8 bases and J by 8 bases, with 16 bases between. The CDR3 contains 14 residues. Grouping used clinical history reported by participants in a survey and questionnaire. Sequencing was carried out using PBMCs or T cells enriched from blood (not recorded which). The chain recombines TRBV28 with TRBJ1-6; possibly TRBD1 for D (5 bases). This receptor was obtained from a woman in her 30s who had been exposed to COVID-19. The CDR3 bases are TGTGCCAGCCCAGGAGGGACGGACTATTCACCCCTCCACTTT. Translating gives CASPGGTDYSPLHF. Full variable domain (outside the CDR3, taken from reference TRBV28 and TRBJ1-6): DVKVTQSSRYLVKRTGEKVFLECVQDMDHENMFWYRQDPGLGLRLIYFSYDVKMKEKGDIPEGYSVSREKKERFSLILESASTNQTSMYLCASPGGTDYSPLHFGNGTRLTVT.